Below, one TCR beta chain is given with its context. Its target is not known. The CDR3 length is 13 residues. Germline trimming cut 8 bases from V and 5 bases from J; bases unmatched to any gene: 3. Germline V CDR1 and CDR2: SNHLY, FYNNEI. The protocol was immunoSEQ multiplex PCR, while the TCRdb copy is restricted to in-frame clones and leaves out a portion. Among tens of thousands of clones listed, 80% were seen once. This sample stems from a study of a mutant IDH1 vaccine in newly diagnosed glioma. Across the study: Eight vaccine doses were administered to patients at weeks 1, 3, 5, 7, 11, 15, 19 and 23. Vaccines began 4-6 weeks after radiotherapy alone, or with temozolomide cycles.

General study results and limits: Vaccination elicited immune responses in around 92% of patients.

Regarding time point: week 11, during vaccination. Each vaccine dose was 300 ug of mutant IDH1 20-mer peptide, with topical imiquimod. Tumors from donors were new WHO grade 3 or 4 IDH1-mutant astrocytomas with ATRX loss. The sequence came from a man in his fifties or sixties with glioma. J is TRBJ1-6 and V is TRBV2, with 7 bases aligning to TRBD1. The sample consisted of PBMCs, taken from a glioma patient whose treatment included an IDH1 peptide vaccine. The CDR3 sequence: CASEGANNSPLHF. DNA of the CDR3: TGTGCCAGCGAGGGGGCAAATAATTCACCCCTCCACTTT.